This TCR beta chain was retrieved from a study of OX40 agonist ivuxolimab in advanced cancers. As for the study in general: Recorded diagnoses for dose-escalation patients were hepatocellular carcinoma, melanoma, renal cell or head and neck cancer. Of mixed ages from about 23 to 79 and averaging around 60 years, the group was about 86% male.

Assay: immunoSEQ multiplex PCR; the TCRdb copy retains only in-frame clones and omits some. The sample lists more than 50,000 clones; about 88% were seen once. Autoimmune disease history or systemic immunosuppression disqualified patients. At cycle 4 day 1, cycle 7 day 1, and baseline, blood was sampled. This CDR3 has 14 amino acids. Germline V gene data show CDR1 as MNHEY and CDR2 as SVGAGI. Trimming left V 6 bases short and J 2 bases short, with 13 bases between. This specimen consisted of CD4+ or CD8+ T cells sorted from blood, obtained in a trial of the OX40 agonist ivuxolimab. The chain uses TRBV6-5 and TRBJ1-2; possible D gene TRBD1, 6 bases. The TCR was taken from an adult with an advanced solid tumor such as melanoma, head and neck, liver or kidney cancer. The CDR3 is CASSRQAPNYGYTF. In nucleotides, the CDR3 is TGTGCCAGCAGCCGACAGGCGCCGAACTATGGCTACACCTTC.